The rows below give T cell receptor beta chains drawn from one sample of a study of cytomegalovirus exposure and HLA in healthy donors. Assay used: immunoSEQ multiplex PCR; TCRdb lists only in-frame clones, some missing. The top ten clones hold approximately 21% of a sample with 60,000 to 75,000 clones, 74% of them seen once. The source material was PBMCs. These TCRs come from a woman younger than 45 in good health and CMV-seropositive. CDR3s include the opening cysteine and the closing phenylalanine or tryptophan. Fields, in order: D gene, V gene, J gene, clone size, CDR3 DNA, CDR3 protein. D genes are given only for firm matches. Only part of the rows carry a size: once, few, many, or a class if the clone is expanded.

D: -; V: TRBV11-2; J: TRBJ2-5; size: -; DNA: TGTGCCAGCAGCCCCCGGGATCAAGAGACCCAGTACTTC; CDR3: CASSPRDQETQYF
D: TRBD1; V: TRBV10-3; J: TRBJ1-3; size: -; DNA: TGTGCCATCACCGAGGGACCGGGACAGGGGGACACCATATATTTT; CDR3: CAITEGPGQGDTIYF
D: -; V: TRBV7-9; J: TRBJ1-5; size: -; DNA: TGTGCCAGCAGCGCAGGCGGAGGGGCGGTAGGTCAGCCCCAGCATTTT; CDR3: CASSAGGGAVGQPQHF
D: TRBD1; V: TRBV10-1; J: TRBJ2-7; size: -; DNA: TGCGCCAGCAGCGTGGGACAGGGGCACGAGCAGTACTTC; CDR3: CASSVGQGHEQYF
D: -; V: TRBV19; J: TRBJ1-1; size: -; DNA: TGTGCCAGTTCCGGACAGACTGTTAACACTGAAGCTTTCTTT; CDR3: CASSGQTVNTEAFF
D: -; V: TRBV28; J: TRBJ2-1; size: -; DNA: TGTGCCAGCAGGGCTTACAATGAGCAGTTCTTC; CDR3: CASRAYNEQFF
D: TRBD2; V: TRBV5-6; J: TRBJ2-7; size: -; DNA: TGTGCCAGCAAGTTTCGGGGGGCCTACGAGCAGTACTTC; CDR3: CASKFRGAYEQYF
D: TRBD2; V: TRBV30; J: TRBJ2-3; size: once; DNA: TGTGCCTGGAGTGGGACTAGCGGGAGCCAAGATACGCAGTATTTT; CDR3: CAWSGTSGSQDTQYF
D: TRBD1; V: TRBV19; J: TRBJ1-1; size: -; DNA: TGTGCCAGCTGGGACAGGGAGAACACTGAAGCTTTCTTT; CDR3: CASWDRENTEAFF
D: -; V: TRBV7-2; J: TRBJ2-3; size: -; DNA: TGTGCCAGCAGGAATCCGGGGACAGATACGCAGTATTTT; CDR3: CASRNPGTDTQYF
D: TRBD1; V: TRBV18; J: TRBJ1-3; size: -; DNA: TGTGCCAGCTCACGAGACAGGGGAGGTGGAAACACCATATATTTT; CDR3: CASSRDRGGGNTIYF
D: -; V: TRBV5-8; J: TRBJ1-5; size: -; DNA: TGTGCCAGCAGCCAAAACGCAGGGGCCAGCAATCAGCCCCAGCATTTT; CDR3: CASSQNAGASNQPQHF
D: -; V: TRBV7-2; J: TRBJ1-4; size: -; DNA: TGTGCCAGCAGCGGCCTCAGACGGGGAAAACTGTTTTTT; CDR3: CASSGLRRGKLFF
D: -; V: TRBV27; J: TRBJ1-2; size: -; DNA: TGTGCCAGCAGTTTATCGACCAGGGTCAGAGGCTACACCTTC; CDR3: CASSLSTRVRGYTF
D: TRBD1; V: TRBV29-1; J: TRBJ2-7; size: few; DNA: TGCAGCGGCGGTGGACAGGGTGGCGAGCAGTACTTC; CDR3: CSGGGQGGEQYF
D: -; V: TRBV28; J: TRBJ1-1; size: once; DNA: TGTGCCAGCAGTTTACCACGGGTAGGCAGGGTGACTGAAGCTTTCTTT; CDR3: CASSLPRVGRVTEAFF
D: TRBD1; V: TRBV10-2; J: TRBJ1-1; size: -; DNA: TGCGCCAGCAGAGTCAACAGGGGGCGAGGGACTGAAGCTTTCTTT; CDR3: CASRVNRGRGTEAFF
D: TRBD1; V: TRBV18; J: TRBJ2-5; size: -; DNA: TGTGCCAGCTCACCATGGGAGACAGGGGAAGGGTTGGAGGAGACCCAGTACTTC; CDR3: CASSPWETGEGLEETQYF
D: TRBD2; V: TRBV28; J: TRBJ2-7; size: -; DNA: TGTGCCACCCTACCGGGCGGGAGTAACGAGCAGTACTTC; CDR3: CATLPGGSNEQYF
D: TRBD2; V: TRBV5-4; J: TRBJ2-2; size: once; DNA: TGTGCCAGCAGCTTGGAAAGCGGGAGCGTCGGGGAGCTGTTTTTT; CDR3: CASSLESGSVGELFF
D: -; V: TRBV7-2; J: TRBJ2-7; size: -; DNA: TGTGCCAGCAGCGAACAGGGCTACGAGCAGTACTTC; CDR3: CASSEQGYEQYF
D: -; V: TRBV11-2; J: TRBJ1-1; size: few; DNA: TGTGCCAGCAGCCCGCCGGGGAACACTGAAGCTTTCTTT; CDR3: CASSPPGNTEAFF
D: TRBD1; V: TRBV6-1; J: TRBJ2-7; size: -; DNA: TGTGCCAGCAGTAGGACAGGGTCCTACGAGCAGTACTTC; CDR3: CASSRTGSYEQYF
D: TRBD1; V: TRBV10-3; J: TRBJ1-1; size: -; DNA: TGTGCCATCAACGAGGACAGGGACACTGAAGCTTTCTTT; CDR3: CAINEDRDTEAFF
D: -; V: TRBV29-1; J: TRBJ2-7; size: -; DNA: TGCAGCGCCGGTAAGAGGACCTACGAGCAGTACTTC; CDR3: CSAGKRTYEQYF
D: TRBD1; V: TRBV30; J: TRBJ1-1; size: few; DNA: TGTGCCTGGAGTTACCCGGGACAGAGGAACACTGAAGCTTTCTTT; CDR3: CAWSYPGQRNTEAFF
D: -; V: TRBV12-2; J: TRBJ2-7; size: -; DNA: TGTGCAAGTCGCTATCCGGGACTAGCTCTCCACGAGCAGTACTTC; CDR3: CASRYPGLALHEQYF
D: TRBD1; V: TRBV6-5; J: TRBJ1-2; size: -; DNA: TGTGCCAGCAGGCTGGACAGGGGAAAGCTGGGCTACACCTTC; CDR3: CASRLDRGKLGYTF
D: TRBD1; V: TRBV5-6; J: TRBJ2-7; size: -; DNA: TGTGCCAGCAGCTTGGGGACAGGGTGGGAGCAGTACTTC; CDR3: CASSLGTGWEQYF
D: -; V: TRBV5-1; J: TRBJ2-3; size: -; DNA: TGCGCCAGCAGCTTGGCAGGGGAACCAGATACGCAGTATTTT; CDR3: CASSLAGEPDTQYF
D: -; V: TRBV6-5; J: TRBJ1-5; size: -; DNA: TGTGCCAGCAGATCTACAGGTCTCCAGCCCCAGCATTTT; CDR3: CASRSTGLQPQHF
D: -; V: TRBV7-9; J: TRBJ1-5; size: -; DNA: TGTGCCAGCAGCTTAGACAGGGTAGGTCAGCCCCAGCATTTT; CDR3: CASSLDRVGQPQHF
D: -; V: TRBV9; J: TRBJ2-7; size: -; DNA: TGTGCCAGCAGCGTAGGATCGGGGATTACCTACGAGCAGTACTTC; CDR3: CASSVGSGITYEQYF
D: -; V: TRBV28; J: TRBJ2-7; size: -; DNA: TGTGCCAGCAGTCCCCGGGCAGGGGCTGACGAGCAGTACTTC; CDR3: CASSPRAGADEQYF
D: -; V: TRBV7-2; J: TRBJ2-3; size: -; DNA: TGTGCCAGCAGCTCATCTACCGCAGATACGCAGTATTTT; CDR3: CASSSSTADTQYF
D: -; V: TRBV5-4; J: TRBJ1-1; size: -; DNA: TGTGCCAGCAGCTTGGTAGAGGCGCTGATGAACACTGAAGCTTTCTTT; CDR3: CASSLVEALMNTEAFF
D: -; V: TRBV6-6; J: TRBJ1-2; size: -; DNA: TGTGCCAGCAGAAACCCCGAGGGAAACTATGGCTACACCTTC; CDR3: CASRNPEGNYGYTF
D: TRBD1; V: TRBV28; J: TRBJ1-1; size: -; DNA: TGTGCCAGCAGTTGGGACAGGGACACTGAAGCTTTCTTT; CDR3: CASSWDRDTEAFF
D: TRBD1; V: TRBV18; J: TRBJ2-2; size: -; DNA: TGTGCCAGCTCACCCGGGACAGGGCTTGCCGGGGAGCTGTTTTTT; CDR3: CASSPGTGLAGELFF
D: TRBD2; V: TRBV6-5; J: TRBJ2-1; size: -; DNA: TGTGCCAGCAGTTATGGGACTAGCGGGAGTAAAAATGAGCAGTTCTTC; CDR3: CASSYGTSGSKNEQFF
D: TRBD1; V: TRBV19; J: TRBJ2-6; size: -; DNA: TGTGCCAGTAGAACAGGGGCTGGGGCCAACGTCCTGACTTTC; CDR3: CASRTGAGANVLTF
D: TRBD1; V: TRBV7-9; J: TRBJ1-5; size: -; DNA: TGTGCCAGCAGCCGACAGGGTGTGGGCAATCAGCCCCAGCATTTT; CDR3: CASSRQGVGNQPQHF
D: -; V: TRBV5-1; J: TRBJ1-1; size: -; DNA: TGCGCCAGCAGCGTCGGAACGGGGTTTTTCCGGGCTTTCTTT; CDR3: CASSVGTGFFRAFF
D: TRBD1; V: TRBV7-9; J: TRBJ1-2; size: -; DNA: TGTGCCAGCAGCGCGGGCACAGGGGTCTATGGCTACACCTTC; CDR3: CASSAGTGVYGYTF